This T cell receptor beta chain is from a study of shared clonotypes between healthy human individuals. Sequencing used immunoSEQ multiplex PCR; TCRdb keeps in-frame clones, though not all of them. Of about 730,000 clones listed, 55% to 80% are singletons. The V segment lost 6 bases and the J segment 0 bases; nucleotides outside the gene matches: 4. The CDR3 runs 13 residues. The germline V gene has CDR1 SQVTM and CDR2 ANQGSEA. The rearrangement joins TRBV29-1 to TRBJ2-7, with TRBD2 matching 8 bases. The specimen was memory CD4+ T cells sorted from blood. Subset defined: CD45RA-negative fraction. This clonotype originated in a woman in her 30s in good health. The CDR3 region is CSVESGSSYEQYF. CDR3 DNA: TGCAGCGTGGAAAGCGGGAGCTCCTACGAGCAGTACTTC.